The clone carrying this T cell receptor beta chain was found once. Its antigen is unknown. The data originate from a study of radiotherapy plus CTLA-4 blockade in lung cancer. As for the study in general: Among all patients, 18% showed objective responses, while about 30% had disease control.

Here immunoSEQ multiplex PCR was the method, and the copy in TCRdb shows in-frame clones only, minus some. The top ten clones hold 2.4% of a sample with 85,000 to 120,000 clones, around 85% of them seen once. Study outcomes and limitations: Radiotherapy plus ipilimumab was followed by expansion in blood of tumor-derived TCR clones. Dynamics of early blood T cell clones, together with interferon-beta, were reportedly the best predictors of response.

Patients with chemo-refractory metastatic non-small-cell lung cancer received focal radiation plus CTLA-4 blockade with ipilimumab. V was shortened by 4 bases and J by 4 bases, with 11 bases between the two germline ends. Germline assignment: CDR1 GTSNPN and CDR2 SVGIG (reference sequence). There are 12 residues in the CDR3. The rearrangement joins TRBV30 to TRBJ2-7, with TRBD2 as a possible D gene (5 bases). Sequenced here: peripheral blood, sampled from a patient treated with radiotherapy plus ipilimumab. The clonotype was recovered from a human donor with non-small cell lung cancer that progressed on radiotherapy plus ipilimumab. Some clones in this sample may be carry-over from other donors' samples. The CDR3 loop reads CAWKNSGYEQYF. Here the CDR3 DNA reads TGTGCCTGGAAAAACAGCGGTTACGAGCAGTACTTC.